The 27 T cell receptor beta chains below all came from one sample that was sequenced in a study of CD8 T cells in Susac syndrome. Random hexamers served to reverse transcribe roughly 0.45 to 1 ug RNA. MiXCR was run by TCRdb on the immunoSEQ multiplex PCR reads, yielding one entry per CDR3 protein. Seen here are roughly 130,000 distinct CDR3 sequences, roughly 95% observed once, and the top ten hold more than 0.1%. Sequencing was done on a sample of CD4+ T cells from PBMCs. Source of these receptors: a human donor in good health.

Written as DNA, the CDR3 is TGCAGCGTTGGGGCAGGCGACACTGAAGCTTTCTTT. Encoded protein: CSVGAGDTEAFF. The chain is built from TRBV29-1 and TRBJ1-1; no clear D. V shed 4 bases and J shed 3 bases, with 9 bases lying between them. The CDR3 spans 12 residues. Germline loops: CDR1 SQVTM, CDR2 ANQGSEA.

The V gene is TRBV19, the J gene TRBJ1-5; TRBD1 matches at 8 bases. The CDR3 contains 14 residues. Germline V gives CDR1 LNHDA, CDR2 SQIVND (reference sequence). Trimming took 5 bases from V and 2 from J; bases not matched to a gene: 2. The CDR3 spells CASSPGQGNQPQHF. In DNA, the CDR3 is TGTGCCAGTAGTCCGGGACAGGGCAATCAGCCCCAGCATTTT.

V and J are TRBV7-2 and TRBJ1-1; D may be TRBD1 (5 bases). The V end lost 4 bases, the J end lost 6 bases, and 18 bases lay between the germline ends. Germline V gene sequence: CDR1 SGHTA, CDR2 FQGNSA. This CDR3 region has 15 residues. The CDR3 reads CASSYSVQGGAEAFF. The CDR3 DNA reads TGTGCCAGCAGCTACTCAGTTCAGGGCGGAGCTGAAGCTTTCTTT. Looking up the rest from reference TRBV7-2 and TRBJ1-1 gives the full variable domain: GAGVSQSPSNKVTEKGKDVELRCDPISGHTALYWYRQSLGQGLEFLIYFQGNSAPDKSGLPSDRFSAERTGGSVSTLTIQRTQQEDSAVYLCASSYSVQGGAEAFFGQGTRLTVV.

This clonotype appeared a single time. J is TRBJ1-1 and V is TRBV19; D is perhaps TRBD1 (5 bases). Germline CDR1 is LNHDA and CDR2 is SQIVND (reference sequence). Between the trimmed V and J ends, which lost 1 base and 3 bases, there was a span of 9 bases. The CDR3 runs 14 residues. CDR3 loop: CASSIVRGYTEAFF. The CDR3 coding sequence is TGTGCCAGTAGTATAGTGAGGGGATACACTGAAGCTTTCTTT.

The chain joins TRBV3-1 to TRBJ2-6; D unclear. This CDR3 region has 16 residues. Per germline, CDR1 LGHDT and CDR2 YNNKEL (reference sequence). V was clipped by 1 base and J by 0 bases, with 7 bases between them. The CDR3 DNA is TGTGCCAGCAGCCAAGTCCCTCCCTCTGGGGCCAACGTCCTGACTTTC. Translated, it gives CASSQVPPSGANVLTF.

This clonotype was detected only once. The J gene is TRBJ1-4, the V gene TRBV28; 12 bases map to TRBD1. The CDR3 runs 15 residues. After removal of 5 bases from V and 10 bases from J, the junction contained 8 bases not matched to a gene. Germline values: CDR1 MDHEN, CDR2 SYDVKM. The DNA of the CDR3 is TGTGCCAGCAGTCGTCCCGGGACAGGGGGCGGAAAACTGTTTTTT. Its translation is CASSRPGTGGGKLFF. Full variable domain (remainder filled in from reference TRBV28 and TRBJ1-4): DVKVTQSSRYLVKRTGEKVFLECVQDMDHENMFWYRQDPGLGLRLIYFSYDVKMKEKGDIPEGYSVSREKKERFSLILESASTNQTSMYLCASSRPGTGGGKLFFGSGTQLSVL.

The V call is TRBV28, the J call TRBJ2-7; 10 bases are a match to TRBD2. V shed 5 bases and J 4 bases; nucleotides not matched to a gene: 11. The length of the CDR3 is 16 residues. The germline CDR1 and CDR2 sequences are MDHEN and SYDVKM. CDR3: CASSLAFWTSGYEQYF. CDR3 nucleotides: TGTGCCAGCAGTCTCGCCTTCTGGACTAGCGGATACGAGCAGTACTTC. The whole variable domain, filled in from reference TRBV28 and TRBJ2-7, reads DVKVTQSSRYLVKRTGEKVFLECVQDMDHENMFWYRQDPGLGLRLIYFSYDVKMKEKGDIPEGYSVSREKKERFSLILESASTNQTSMYLCASSLAFWTSGYEQYFGPGTRLTVT.

V is TRBV29-1 and J is TRBJ2-3; D gene unclear. Germline loops: CDR1 SQVTM, CDR2 ANQGSEA. The length of the CDR3 is 11 residues. V lost 5 bases and J lost 2, with 5 bases in between. The CDR3 protein is CSVSFTDTQYF. The DNA for the CDR3 is TGCAGCGTTTCCTTCACAGATACGCAGTATTTT.

The chain uses TRBV18 and TRBJ2-7; 9 bases agree with TRBD2. In germline, CDR1 is KGHSH, CDR2 LQKENI. CDR3 size: 15 residues. V gave up 4 bases and J gave up 6 bases; unmatched junction bases: 10. CDR3 sequence: CASSQAGGPLSEQYF. CDR3 DNA: TGTGCCAGCTCACAAGCGGGAGGCCCTCTGAGCGAGCAGTACTTC. The full variable domain, rest sourced from reference TRBV18 and TRBJ2-7, is NAGVMQNPRHLVRRRGQEARLRCSPMKGHSHVYWYRQLPEEGLKFMVYLQKENIIDESGMPKERFSAEFPKEGPSILRIQQVVRGDSAAYFCASSQAGGPLSEQYFGPGTRLTVT.

V is TRBV3-1 and J is TRBJ1-5; D might be TRBD1 (6 bases). The germline V gene encodes CDR1 LGHDT and CDR2 YNNKEL (reference sequence). V was shortened by 4 bases and J by 4 bases, with 17 bases between the two germline ends. The length of the CDR3 is 16 residues. The CDR3 reads CASSRSGGGRNQPQHF. CDR3 bases: TGTGCCAGCAGCCGCTCCGGGGGGGGGCGGAATCAGCCCCAGCATTTT. The full variable domain, in which reference TRBV3-1 and TRBJ1-5 provide the parts outside the CDR3, is DTAVSQTPKYLVTQMGNDKSIKCEQNLGHDTMYWYKQDSKKFLKIMFSYNNKELIINETVPNRFSPKSPDKAHLNLHINSLELGDSAVYFCASSRSGGGRNQPQHFGDGTRLSIL.

This chain uses TRBV29-1 with TRBJ2-7, with 8 bases that match TRBD2. The trim removed 2 bases at V and 5 bases at J, leaving 23 bases unmatched. This CDR3 is built from 19 residues. Germline V lookup: CDR1 SQVTM, CDR2 ANQGSEA. CDR3 in DNA: TGCAGCGTTGAAATCCTGACATCCAGGAATGGACTAGCTCTGGACGAGCAGTACTTC. Protein sequence: CSVEILTSRNGLALDEQYF.

The chain's CDR3 is CASSLVSVARLEQYF. The CDR3, as DNA: TGCGCCAGCAGCTTGGTTTCGGTGGCCCGTCTCGAGCAGTACTTC. V is TRBV5-1 and J is TRBJ2-7; D is ambiguous. V was clipped by 0 bases and J by 6 bases, with 16 bases between them. Germline loops: CDR1 SGHRS, CDR2 YFSETQ. This CDR3 contains 15 residues.

The chain carries TRBV29-1 and TRBJ2-5; 7 positions match TRBD1. The trim removed 6 bases at V and 2 bases at J, leaving 6 bases unmatched. This CDR3 comprises 13 residues. Germline CDR1 is SQVTM and CDR2 is ANQGSEA. The CDR3 sequence: CSVRYRGQETQYF. In DNA form, the CDR3 reads TGCAGCGTGCGGTACAGGGGTCAAGAGACCCAGTACTTC.

This chain uses TRBV28 with TRBJ2-7; 8 positions match TRBD1. Trimming took 5 bases from V and 5 from J; bases not matched to a gene: 5. Germline loops: CDR1 MDHEN, CDR2 SYDVKM. This CDR3 has 13 residues. The CDR3, as DNA: TGTGCCAGCAGTCGGACAGGGTGGAACGAGCAGTACTTC. Protein: CASSRTGWNEQYF.

The genes are TRBV5-1 and TRBJ1-4; TRBD1 might be the D (5 bases). Germline-derived CDR1 and CDR2 are SGHRS and YFSETQ. V was shortened by 4 bases and J by 6 bases, with 13 bases between the two germline ends. CDR3 length: 14 residues. The CDR3 bases are TGCGCCAGCAGCGTAGGGACCGAATATGAAAAACTGTTTTTT. It translates to CASSVGTEYEKLFF.

This clonotype appeared a few times. The rearrangement joins TRBV29-1 to TRBJ2-3; no reliable D call. The CDR3 runs to 12 residues. Germline values: CDR1 SQVTM, CDR2 ANQGSEA. Trimming shortened V by 3 bases and J by 0 bases, and 4 bases separated the two germline ends. The DNA for the CDR3 is TGCAGCGTTGACGGTAGCACAGATACGCAGTATTTT. It yields the protein CSVDGSTDTQYF.

V gene TRBV29-1 combines with J gene TRBJ2-7, with a possible D match to TRBD2 (7 bases). The CDR3 is 14 residues long. Germline V gene lookup returns CDR1 SQVTM and CDR2 ANQGSEA. The V end was cut by 5 bases, the J end by 2 bases, with 16 bases between. The CDR3 bases are TGCAGCGTTTCTGGGGGGGCAGGCACCTACGAGCAGTACTTC. Translated: CSVSGGAGTYEQYF.

The chain links TRBV3-1 to TRBJ1-1; D gene ambiguous. Trimming stripped 5 bases from V and 0 bases from J, with 16 bases between. The CDR3 sequence is 16 residues long. The germline V gene encodes CDR1 LGHDT and CDR2 YNNKEL (reference sequence). The CDR3 region is CASSISPWLMNTEAFF. In DNA, the CDR3 is TGTGCCAGCAGCATCAGCCCCTGGCTCATGAACACTGAAGCTTTCTTT. Complete variable domain (other parts from reference TRBV3-1 and TRBJ1-1): DTAVSQTPKYLVTQMGNDKSIKCEQNLGHDTMYWYKQDSKKFLKIMFSYNNKELIINETVPNRFSPKSPDKAHLNLHINSLELGDSAVYFCASSISPWLMNTEAFFGQGTRLTVV.

This chain connects TRBV18 to TRBJ2-7; D might be TRBD1 (5 bases). CDR3 size: 16 residues. The germline gives CDR1 KGHSH, CDR2 LQKENI. V lost 0 bases, J lost 1 base, and 13 bases lay in between. The CDR3 DNA is TGTGCCAGCTCACCACCGGTGAGACAGTTTTCCTACGAGCAGTACTTC. Translating it yields CASSPPVRQFSYEQYF.

The V gene is TRBV29-1, the J gene TRBJ2-7; D not resolved. V dropped 0 bases and J dropped 3 bases, with 9 bases sitting between them. Per the germline V gene, CDR1 is SQVTM and CDR2 is ANQGSEA. This CDR3 contains 13 residues. The CDR3 spells CSVEDLGHYEQYF. CDR3 DNA sequence: TGCAGCGTTGAAGATCTTGGGCACTACGAGCAGTACTTC.

V gene TRBV7-2 combines with J gene TRBJ2-5; 11 bases map to TRBD2. V lost 5 bases and J lost 5; bases outside the gene matches: 10. Germline CDR1 reads SGHTA; CDR2 reads FQGNSA. The CDR3 has 16 amino acids. The CDR3: CASSPPGLAASETQYF. The DNA of the CDR3 is TGTGCCAGCAGCCCCCCGGGACTAGCGGCCTCTGAGACCCAGTACTTC.

This chain uses TRBV29-1 with TRBJ1-2; possible D gene TRBD1, 5 bases. There are 13 residues in the CDR3. Trimming shortened V by 4 bases and J by 2 bases, and 11 bases separated the two germline ends. CDR1 SQVTM and CDR2 ANQGSEA come from the germline V gene. The CDR3 nucleotides are TGCAGCGTTGTCTTAAGGGGCAACTATGGCTACACCTTC. This translates into CSVVLRGNYGYTF.

J is TRBJ2-1 and V is TRBV5-4; 8 bases are a match to TRBD1. V trimming: 4 bases; J trimming: 8 bases; junction bases outside the gene matches: 14. The CDR3 extends over 16 amino acids. Germline V gives CDR1 SGHNT, CDR2 YYREEE (reference sequence). The CDR3, as DNA: TGTGCCAGCAGCCTACCGCGGGACAGGCGGAAAGATGAGCAGTTCTTC. Translating gives CASSLPRDRRKDEQFF.

This chain links TRBV29-1 with TRBJ2-1; the match to TRBD2 covers 12 bases. The assigned J gene may be wrong: the sequence end matches TRBJ2-7 better. The CDR3 has 15 residues. CDR1 SQVTM and CDR2 ANQGSEA come from the germline V gene. The CDR3 bases are TGCAGCGTTGAAGATGACGGACTAGCGGGAAATGAGCAGTACTTC. Encoded protein: CSVEDDGLAGNEQYF.

The chain links TRBV7-9 to TRBJ2-1; possible D gene TRBD2, 6 bases. V dropped 0 bases and J dropped 8 bases, with 11 bases sitting between them. The CDR3 has 14 residues. CDR1 SEHNR and CDR2 FQNEAQ come from the germline V gene (reference sequence). Here the CDR3 DNA reads TGTGCCAGCAGCTTAGCGGGAGGATTTGATGAGCAGTTCTTC. Its protein is CASSLAGGFDEQFF.

The chain recombines TRBV19 with TRBJ2-1, with TRBD2 matching 9 bases. The CDR3 sequence is 14 residues long. Looked up from germline, CDR1 is LNHDA and CDR2 is SQIVND (reference sequence). V trimming: 5 bases; J trimming: 6 bases; junction bases outside the gene matches: 5. CDR3 amino acids: CASSASGISNEQFF. As DNA, the CDR3 is TGTGCCAGTAGTGCTAGCGGGATAAGCAATGAGCAGTTCTTC.

The gene calls are TRBV29-1 and TRBJ1-2; D is ambiguous. The CDR3 totals 14 residues. The V and J ends lost 4 bases and 4 bases respectively, with 16 bases between them. Germline V lookup: CDR1 SQVTM, CDR2 ANQGSEA. CDR3 nucleotides: TGCAGCGTTGTTACGGGTTCAGCCGGCTATGGCTACACCTTC. This encodes CSVVTGSAGYGYTF.